Shown below are 18 T cell receptor beta chains from a single sample sequenced in a study of CD8 T cells in ankylosing spondylitis. Each CDR3 protein is one row after TCRdb ran MiXCR on the 5' RACE reads. The table has under 250,000 distinct CDR3 sequences, 30% to 35% seen once; the top ten hold around 4%. The sample was blood, either unsorted or a sorted T cell fraction (not recorded which). The receptors stem from a male donor with ankylosing spondylitis or in good health (not recorded which).

The rearrangement links TRBV20-1 to TRBJ1-5; D perhaps matches TRBD1 (6 bases). This CDR3 has 15 residues. With 1 base removed from V and 2 bases from J, the gap between germline ends came to 12 bases. Germline V gene data show CDR1 as DFQATT and CDR2 as SNEGSKA (reference sequence). The CDR3 loop reads CSARADPGGNQPQHF. CDR3 in DNA: TGCAGTGCTAGAGCGGATCCAGGGGGCAATCAGCCCCAGCATTTT.

The V and J genes are TRBV6-1 and TRBJ1-2; a possible D gene is TRBD1 (5 bases). The CDR3 loop spans 18 amino acids. CDR1 and CDR2 from the germline V gene are MNHNS and SASEGT. With 8 bases removed from V and 3 bases from J, the gap between germline ends came to 28 bases. The CDR3 reads CASSASLGLLTDHYGYTF. The CDR3 DNA reads as TGTGCCAGCTCTGCAAGTTTGGGACTCCTAACCGATCACTATGGCTACACCTTC.

The chain couples TRBV15 to TRBJ2-7; D may be TRBD2 (6 bases). This CDR3 comprises 14 residues. V was shortened by 0 bases and J by 4 bases, with 10 bases between the two germline ends. Looked up from germline, CDR1 is LNHNV and CDR2 is YYDKDF (reference sequence). The CDR3 nucleotides are TGTGCCACCAGCAGAGATAAGGCGGGGTACGAGCAGTACTTC. It specifies CATSRDKAGYEQYF. The full variable domain, rest sourced from reference TRBV15 and TRBJ2-7, is DAMVIQNPRYQVTQFGKPVTLSCSQTLNHNVMYWYQQKSSQAPKLLFHYYDKDFNNEADTPDNFQSRRPNTSFCFLDIRSPGLGDTAMYLCATSRDKAGYEQYFGPGTRLTVT.

V gene TRBV6-1 combines with J gene TRBJ2-2; unclear D gene. This CDR3 spans 14 amino acids. The V and J ends lost 8 bases and 1 base respectively, with 11 bases between them. In germline, CDR1 is MNHNS, CDR2 SASEGT. DNA of the CDR3: TGTGCCAGCTGGGGAACACAGAACACCGGGGAGCTGTTTTTT. This gives the protein CASWGTQNTGELFF.

The chain employs TRBV11-2 and TRBJ2-1; 7 nucleotides align to TRBD1. Germline V gives CDR1 SGHAT, CDR2 FQNNGV. V shed 1 base and J 5 bases; nucleotides not matched to a gene: 8. The CDR3 sequence is 16 residues long. Written as DNA, the CDR3 is TGTGCCAGCAGCTTAGGGCCCGGGACAGTCAACAATGAGCAGTTCTTC. Its protein product is CASSLGPGTVNNEQFF.

The genes are TRBV10-3 and TRBJ2-3; no clear D gene. Deletions cut 3 bases from V and 3 bases from J, with 7 bases between. Germline V gives CDR1 ENHRY, CDR2 SYGVKD. This CDR3 has 13 residues. The CDR3 protein is CAISEKNTDTQYF. As DNA, the CDR3 is TGTGCCATCAGTGAAAAAAATACAGATACGCAGTATTTT.

The rearrangement links TRBV5-1 to TRBJ2-3; 7 nucleotides match TRBD1. Germline V lookup: CDR1 SGHRS, CDR2 YFSETQ. Trimming at V came to 2 bases and at J to 2 bases, leaving 5 bases not matched to a gene. This CDR3 comprises 15 residues. CDR3 sequence: CASSFLTGTTDTQYF. Here the CDR3 DNA reads TGCGCCAGCAGCTTCTTGACAGGGACCACAGATACGCAGTATTTT.

This clonotype showed up just a few times. The J gene is TRBJ2-5, the V gene TRBV6-1; maybe TRBD2 (7 bases). The V gene's germline CDR1 is MNHNS and CDR2 SASEGT. V shed 6 bases and J shed 9 bases, with 23 bases lying between them. CDR3 length equals 15 residues. The CDR3 here is CASSRSGTKSWAQYF. The CDR3 coding sequence is TGTGCCAGCAGCCGAAGCGGGACAAAGAGCTGGGCCCAGTACTTC.

This clonotype was observed a handful of times. The genes are TRBV20-1 and TRBJ2-7; D is possibly TRBD1 (6 bases). From germline, CDR1 is DFQATT and CDR2 SNEGSKA (reference sequence). This CDR3 region has 13 residues. Trimming took 6 bases from V and 2 from J, leaving 14 bases between them. The CDR3: CSAASRQAYEQYF. As DNA, the CDR3 is TGCAGTGCCGCATCCAGACAGGCCTACGAGCAGTACTTC.

This clonotype appeared a few times. DNA for the CDR3: TGCAGCGATTGTCCTTACAGGGGGCGAGGGTCCTACGAGCAGTACTTC. The encoded protein is CSDCPYRGRGSYEQYF. The rearrangement uses TRBV29-1 and TRBJ2-7; 9 bases are a match to TRBD1. This CDR3 region has 16 residues. The trim removed 7 bases at V and 1 base at J, leaving 14 bases unmatched. Germline lookup yields CDR1 SQVTM and CDR2 ANQGSEA.

On this clonotype: This may be a read error, as it is one base from a much larger clone. The V call is TRBV20-1, the J call TRBJ2-7, with D possibly matching TRBD1 (5 bases). The CDR3 has 11 amino acids. Germline V gene lookup returns CDR1 DFQATT and CDR2 SNEGSKA (reference sequence). The V and J ends lost 6 bases and 8 bases respectively, with 14 bases between them. CDR3 protein: CSAPRQNKQYF. The DNA for the CDR3 is TGCAGTGCCCCCAGACAGAACAAGCAGTACTTC.

This clonotype was observed a few times. This chain connects TRBV10-3 to TRBJ2-5; 12 bases agree with TRBD1. Per germline, CDR1 ENHRY and CDR2 SYGVKD. The V and J ends lost 8 bases and 5 bases, in that order; junction bases with no gene match: 9. The CDR3 consists of 15 residues. CDR3 DNA: TGTGCCATCGCGGCGGGACAGGGGGCCGTGGAGACCCAGTACTTC. Amino acid sequence: CAIAAGQGAVETQYF.

This clonotype was recorded once. The gene calls are TRBV3-1 and TRBJ1-2; D unresolved. The CDR3 length is 14 residues. Germline CDR1 and CDR2: LGHDT and YNNKEL (reference sequence). Trimming left V 2 bases short and J 6 bases short, with 13 bases between. DNA of the CDR3: TGTGCCAGCAGCCAATATTTAGACGGGGATGGCTACACCTTC. Its protein product is CASSQYLDGDGYTF.

This chain links TRBV7-9 with TRBJ2-5, with D maybe TRBD2 (6 bases). This CDR3 region has 16 residues. CDR1 is SEHNR, CDR2 FQNEAQ, per germline (reference sequence). V dropped 5 bases and J dropped 0 bases, with 16 bases sitting between them. This chain's CDR3 is CASSVTGTLYQETQYF. The CDR3, as DNA: TGTGCCAGCAGCGTAACCGGGACTTTGTACCAAGAGACCCAGTACTTC.

This clonotype is medium-sized by share. This rearrangement joins TRBV12-3 or TRBV12-4 to TRBJ2-7; D gene ambiguous. V was clipped by 3 bases and J by 4 bases, with 4 bases between them. The length of the CDR3 is 11 residues. In DNA, the CDR3 is TGTGCCAGCAGTTTGGGATACGAGCAGTACTTC. Amino acids: CASSLGYEQYF.

This clonotype was observed a handful of times. The genes are TRBV7-9 and TRBJ2-1; D not certain. The CDR3 spans 16 residues. Trimming took 3 bases from V and 6 from J, leaving 18 bases between them. Germline assignment: CDR1 SEHNR and CDR2 FQNEAQ (reference sequence). This chain's CDR3 is CASSFPAIAGSNEQFF. Here the CDR3 DNA reads TGTGCCAGCAGCTTCCCAGCAATCGCTGGATCCAATGAGCAGTTCTTC.

This clonotype was observed a few times. CDR3 amino acids: CASTGQETQYF. CDR3 in DNA: TGTGCCAGCACAGGCCAAGAGACCCAGTACTTC. The rearrangement links TRBV12-3 or TRBV12-4 to TRBJ2-5; unclear D gene. The CDR3 contains 11 residues. The ends were cut back, 7 bases at V and 1 base at J, with 4 bases in the middle.

The V call is TRBV15, the J call TRBJ1-2; 7 bases fit TRBD1. The CDR3 contains 16 residues. V lost 1 base and J lost 4; bases outside the gene matches: 9. Germline V gene lookup returns CDR1 LNHNV and CDR2 YYDKDF (reference sequence). Here the CDR3 reads CATSRAPGQNSYGYTF. The CDR3 nucleotides read TGTGCCACCAGCAGAGCCCCGGGACAGAACTCCTATGGCTACACCTTC.